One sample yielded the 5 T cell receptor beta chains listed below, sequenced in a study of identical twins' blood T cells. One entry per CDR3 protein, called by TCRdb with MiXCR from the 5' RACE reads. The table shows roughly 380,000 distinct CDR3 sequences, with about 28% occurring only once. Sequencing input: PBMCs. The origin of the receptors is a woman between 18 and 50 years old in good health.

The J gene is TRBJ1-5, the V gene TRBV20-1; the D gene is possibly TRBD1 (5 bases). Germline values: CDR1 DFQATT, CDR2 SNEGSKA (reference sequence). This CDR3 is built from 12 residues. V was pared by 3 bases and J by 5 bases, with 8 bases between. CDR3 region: CSARGEYQPQHF. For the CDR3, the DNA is TGCAGTGCTAGGGGGGAATATCAGCCCCAGCATTTT.

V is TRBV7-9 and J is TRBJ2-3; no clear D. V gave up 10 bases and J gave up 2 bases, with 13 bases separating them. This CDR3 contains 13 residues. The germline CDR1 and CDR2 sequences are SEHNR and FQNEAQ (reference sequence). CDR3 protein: CAISTGSTDTQYF. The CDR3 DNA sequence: TGTGCCATCTCGACCGGCTCCACAGATACGCAGTATTTT.

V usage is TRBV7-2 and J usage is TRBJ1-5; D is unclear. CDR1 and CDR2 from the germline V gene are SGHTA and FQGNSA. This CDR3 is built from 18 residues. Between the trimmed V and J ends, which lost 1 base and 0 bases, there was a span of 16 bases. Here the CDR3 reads CASSLGGLRGYSNQPQHF. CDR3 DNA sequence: TGTGCCAGCAGCTTAGGGGGATTAAGAGGGTATAGCAATCAGCCCCAGCATTTT.

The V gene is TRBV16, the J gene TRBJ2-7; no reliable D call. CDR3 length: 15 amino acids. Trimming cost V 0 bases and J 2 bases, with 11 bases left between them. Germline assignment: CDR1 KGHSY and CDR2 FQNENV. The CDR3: CASSQSPTQAYEQYF. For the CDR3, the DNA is TGTGCCAGCAGCCAATCGCCTACCCAAGCCTACGAGCAGTACTTC.

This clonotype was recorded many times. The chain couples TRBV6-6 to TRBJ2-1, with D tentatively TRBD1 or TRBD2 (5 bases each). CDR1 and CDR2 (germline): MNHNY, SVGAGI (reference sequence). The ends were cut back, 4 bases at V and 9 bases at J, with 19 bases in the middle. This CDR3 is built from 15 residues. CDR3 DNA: TGTGCCAGCAGTTCCCTTGCGACTATACAGGCTGAGCAGTTCTTC. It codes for CASSSLATIQAEQFF.